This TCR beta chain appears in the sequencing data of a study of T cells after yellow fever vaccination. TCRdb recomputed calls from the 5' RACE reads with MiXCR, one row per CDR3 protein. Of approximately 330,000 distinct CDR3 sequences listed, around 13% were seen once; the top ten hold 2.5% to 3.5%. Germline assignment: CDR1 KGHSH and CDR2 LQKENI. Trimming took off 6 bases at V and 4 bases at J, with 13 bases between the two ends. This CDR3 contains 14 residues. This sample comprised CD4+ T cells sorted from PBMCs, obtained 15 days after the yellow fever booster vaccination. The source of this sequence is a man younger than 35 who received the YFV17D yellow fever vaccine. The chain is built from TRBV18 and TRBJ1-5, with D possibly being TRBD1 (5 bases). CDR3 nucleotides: TGTGCCAGCTCTATCACAGGACTGAATCAGCCCCAGCATTTT. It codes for CASSITGLNQPQHF.